One T cell receptor beta chain is described in this entry. Its antigen is still unknown. Per-base qualities were not stored, and no clone one base away is much larger. TCRbeta CDR3 regions were amplified from genomic DNA by means of the immunoSEQ Assay, a bias-controlled multiplex PCR. On the authors' methods: The number of nucleated cells in each sample was estimated from the amplification of reference gene primers within the assay. To quantify the absolute abundance of each unique TCRbeta CDR3 rearrangement, sequence reads were collapsed and filtered. For each sample, productive Simpson clonality was calculated as the square root of Simpson's diversity index across productive rearrangements. TCRdb stores this immuneACCESS table with in-frame sequences only. Part of the clones is absent; in the studies checked, under half of the shortfall reflects unresolved V genes, and no reason is known for the rest. Clone size and the V and J calls come from that table; the DNA yielded D and trimming. The table for this sample lists roughly 24,000 clones; roughly 89% of them were counted only once. The biggest ten clones account for over 25% of the sample.

This specimen belongs to a study of blood T cell repertoires in COVID-19 (TCRdb year 2020). For context, the study as a whole: Samples covering the acute and convalescent phases of COVID-19 were provided by collaborators in the United States, Italy and Spain. The material from the prospective study consisted of cDNA or gDNA derived from T cells, B-cell-depleted T cells, or PBMCs. The dataset comprised deeply sampled blood TCRbeta repertoires from subjects exposed to, actively infected with, or recovered from COVID-19. The repertoires were released in a freely available public database meant as a resource for research on the immune response to SARS-CoV-2. Samples were obtained from the ongoing ImmuneRACE study (first 160 participants) and from over 1,000 subjects provided by 6 global collaborators. Nearly every sample came with metadata listing a de-identified subject ID, COVID-19 status, age in years and sex. Where available, HLA class I and class II types were taken from metadata supplied by the sample provider and were not determined by assay-based typing. What the work shows at the level of the full study, not this receptor alone: The quantity of clinical and demographic metadata differed by source and by participant and was supplied without curation.

Taken from cysteine to phenylalanine, the CDR3 has 16 residues. The CDR3 DNA has 48 bases and is translated from base 1. CDR1 and CDR2, looked up from the germline V gene, are SGHDT and YYEEEE. V is reduced by 1 base and J by 0 bases, leaving a spacing of 14 bases between them. Whole blood was collected in K2EDTA tubes by collaborating institutions according to the institutions' own protocols. For TCRbeta analysis, collaborators shipped samples as frozen whole blood, isolated PBMCs, or DNA extracted from either of those sample types. The chain was built from TRBV5-6 and TRBJ2-7; no D gene can be assigned with confidence. This sequence was found in a woman in her seventies with active COVID-19. Sequencing was carried out using peripheral blood. The CDR3 in this case is CASSLIRSAPSYEQYF. The sequenced DNA is TGTGCCAGCAGCTTGATTCGGTCCGCACCCTCCTACGAGCAGTACTTC.